This TCR beta chain was identified in a study of shared clonotypes between healthy human individuals. Germline V gene data show CDR1 as KGHSH and CDR2 as LQKENI. There are 13 residues in the CDR3. The V gene lost 5 bases and the J gene lost 2 bases, with 6 bases spanning the gap. TCRdb's copy holds only in-frame clones and misses some; the assay was immunoSEQ multiplex PCR. The sample contains about 480,000 clones, approximately 79% of which appear only once. Sequenced: PBMCs. V usage is TRBV18 and J usage is TRBJ2-2; D gene uncertain. This sequence originates from a woman aged 35 to 49 in good health. Some clones in this sample may be carry-over from other donors' samples. This chain's CDR3 is CASSKSNTGELFF. The CDR3, as DNA: TGTGCCAGCTCAAAAAGTAACACCGGGGAGCTGTTTTTT.